This T cell receptor beta chain was sequenced in a study of T cell responses to AZD1222 COVID-19 vaccine. General study findings and limits: It was only a handful of AZD1222 recipients who were seropositive at baseline. Regions 160-218 and 743-854 dominated among vaccine-associated CD4 TCRs spanning spike.

The data were produced by immunoSEQ multiplex PCR, yet TCRdb's version contains in-frame clones alone and is incomplete. Here the sample spans around 120,000 clones, about 90% being singletons. A remark on this clone: What it binds is unknown.

This specimen consisted of peripheral blood, obtained on day 0 of AZD1222 vaccination. The clonotype was recovered from an adult in good health.

The CDR3, as DNA: TGTGCCTGGAATTCGGGGGGCACCCAGTACTTC. It codes for CAWNSGGTQYF. This chain joins TRBV30 and TRBJ2-5; weak D call: TRBD2 (7 bases). V gave up 4 bases and J gave up 8 bases, with 11 bases separating them. The CDR3 is 11 residues long. In germline, CDR1 is GTSNPN, CDR2 SVGIG (reference sequence).